This T cell receptor (beta chain) was observed in a study of OX40 agonist ivuxolimab in advanced cancers. Study-wide results and limits: Clones of CD4+ and CD8+ blood T cells grew by week 6 at doses of 0.1 to 3.0 mg/kg.

Sequencing used immunoSEQ multiplex PCR; TCRdb keeps in-frame clones, though not all of them. Here the sample spans around 90,000 clones, roughly 84% being singletons. CDR1 is MNHEY and CDR2 is SMNVEV in the germline V gene (reference sequence). CDR3 length: 15 amino acids. V was shortened by 4 bases and J by 2 bases, with 14 bases between the two germline ends. Note on this clone: Its target is not known.

The chain recombines TRBV27 with TRBJ1-2; the D is unclear. The specimen comprised CD4+ or CD8+ T cells sorted from blood, sampled in a trial of the OX40 agonist ivuxolimab. This receptor was taken from an adult with an advanced solid tumor such as melanoma, head and neck, liver or kidney cancer. DNA of the CDR3: TGTGCCAGCAGTTCCCAAGGGAATACCAACTATGGCTACACCTTC. Its translation: CASSSQGNTNYGYTF.